The rows below give T cell receptor beta chains drawn from one sample of a study of cytomegalovirus exposure and HLA in healthy donors. Data came from immunoSEQ multiplex PCR; TCRdb stores just in-frame clones and leaves some out. This table holds some 260,000 clones, 90% found once. The sample was PBMCs. These receptor sequences come from a woman in her 30s in good health and CMV-seronegative. CDR3s include the opening cysteine and the closing phenylalanine or tryptophan. The D gene is left open where the match is weak. Rows may omit the clone size; those that give it use once, few, many or a size class.

V gene	clone size	J gene	D gene	CDR3 length	CDR3 protein
TRBV20-1	-	TRBJ2-7	-	11	CSALDLYEQYF
TRBV6-1	-	TRBJ2-7	TRBD1	14	CASRPGQGAYEQYF
TRBV15	-	TRBJ2-7	-	13	CATTRDGSYEQYF
TRBV6-1	-	TRBJ2-7	-	10	CASNRYEQYF
TRBV28	-	TRBJ1-1	-	13	CASSKTGGASAFF
TRBV11-2	-	TRBJ2-7	-	16	CASKGYRGRNTYEQYF
TRBV7-7	-	TRBJ2-1	TRBD2	15	CASSLGLAGNNEQFF
TRBV27	-	TRBJ2-3	-	13	CASARVGTDTQYF
TRBV6-5	-	TRBJ2-5	TRBD1	15	CASSTTGTGIETQYF
TRBV19	once	TRBJ1-1	-	15	CASSMTRGLGTEAFF
TRBV7-2	-	TRBJ1-4	-	15	CASSLEAATNEKLFF
TRBV28	-	TRBJ1-4	-	13	CASSLVYNEKLFF
TRBV2	-	TRBJ2-7	-	14	CASSETGTTYEQYF
TRBV27	-	TRBJ2-7	-	14	CASSQTRSHYEQYF
TRBV30	-	TRBJ2-1	TRBD2	13	CAWSPGLVYEQFF
TRBV5-1	-	TRBJ1-1	-	14	CASSFQGYDTEAFF
TRBV27	-	TRBJ2-3	TRBD1	17	CASSSWTGQLDADTQYF
TRBV7-2	-	TRBJ2-1	-	16	CASSLGLRGSYNEQFF
TRBV13	few	TRBJ1-2	-	14	CASSSLTYNYGYTF
TRBV2	-	TRBJ2-1	-	14	CASRDQSSYNEQFF
TRBV14	-	TRBJ2-3	-	16	CASSQRTSPLTDTQYF
TRBV4-1	-	TRBJ2-7	-	16	CASSQGPGRTTYEQYF